This T cell receptor beta chain was found in a study of T cells in localized non-small cell lung cancer. The CDR3 has 13 amino acids. Germline assignment: CDR1 SGDLS and CDR2 YYNGEE. Trimming removed 4 bases at V and 4 bases at J, with 9 bases between. Data came from immunoSEQ multiplex PCR; TCRdb stores just in-frame clones and leaves some out. The sample includes tens of thousands of clones, roughly 79% of them seen just once. The chain links TRBV9 to TRBJ2-1; weak D call: TRBD1 (6 bases). The receptor was isolated from a man aged 40 to 69 with stage II lung adenocarcinoma. This sample comprised PBMCs, obtained before any cancer treatment. The CDR3 region is CASSLDSYNEQFF. CDR3 DNA sequence: TGTGCCAGCAGCCTGGACAGTTACAATGAGCAGTTCTTC.